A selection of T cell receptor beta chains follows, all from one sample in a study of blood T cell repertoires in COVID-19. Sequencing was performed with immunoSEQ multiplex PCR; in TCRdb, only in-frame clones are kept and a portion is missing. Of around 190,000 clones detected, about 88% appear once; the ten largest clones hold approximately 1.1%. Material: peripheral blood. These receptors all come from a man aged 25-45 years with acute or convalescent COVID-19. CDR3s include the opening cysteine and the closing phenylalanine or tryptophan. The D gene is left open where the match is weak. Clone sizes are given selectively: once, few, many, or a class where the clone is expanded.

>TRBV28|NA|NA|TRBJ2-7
TGTGCCAGCAGTTCCCGGACTGACTACGAGCAGTACTTC
CASSSRTDYEQYF
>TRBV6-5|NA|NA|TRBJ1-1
TGTGCCGTAAGAGGGGGACACTACAACACTGAAGCTTTCTTT
CAVRGGHYNTEAFF
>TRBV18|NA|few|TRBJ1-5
TGTGCCAGCTCAATCATGTTTGAGGGAAAGCCCCAGCATTTT
CASSIMFEGKPQHF
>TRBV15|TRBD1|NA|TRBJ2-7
TGTGCCACCAGCACAGCACGGGACAGCCTAATCGGAAGCTCCTACGAGCAGTACTTC
CATSTARDSLIGSSYEQYF
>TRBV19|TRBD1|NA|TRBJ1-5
TGTGCCAGTAGCCAACAGGGGGGAGGCAATCAGCCCCAGCATTTT
CASSQQGGGNQPQHF
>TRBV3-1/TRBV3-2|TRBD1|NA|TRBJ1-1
TGTGCCAGCAGCCATACGGACAGGACTAACACTGAAGCTTTCTTT
CASSHTDRTNTEAFF
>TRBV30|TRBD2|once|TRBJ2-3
TGTGCCTGGATAGGGCGGGGGTTTTCGACAGATACGCAGTATTTT
CAWIGRGFSTDTQYF
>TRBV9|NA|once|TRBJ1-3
TGTGCCAGCAGCGTAGAATCGGGTATAAGAAACACCATATATTTT
CASSVESGIRNTIYF
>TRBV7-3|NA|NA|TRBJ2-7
TGTGCCAGCAGCTTAGACGGGACAAGGACCTACGAGCAGTACTTC
CASSLDGTRTYEQYF
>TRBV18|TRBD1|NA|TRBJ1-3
TGTGCCAGCTCGGTCGACAGGGCCGTGTCTGGAAACACCATATATTTT
CASSVDRAVSGNTIYF
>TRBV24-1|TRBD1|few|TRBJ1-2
TGTGCCACCAGTACAGACAGGGGAGTGGCGGGCTATGGCTACACCTTC
CATSTDRGVAGYGYTF
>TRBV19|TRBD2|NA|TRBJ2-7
TGTGCCAGTAGTATAGGGGGAACAACGGAGGGACTAGCGGGAGACGAGCAGTACTTC
CASSIGGTTEGLAGDEQYF
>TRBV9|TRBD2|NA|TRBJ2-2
TGTGCCAGCAGCCCTTGGACTAGCGGGAGCTCTACCGGGGAGCTGTTTTTT
CASSPWTSGSSTGELFF
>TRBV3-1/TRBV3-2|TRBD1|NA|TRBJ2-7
TGTGCCAGCAGCCTCGTCCCGGGACAGGGTGAGGGAAACCCCTACGAGCAGTACTTC
CASSLVPGQGEGNPYEQYF
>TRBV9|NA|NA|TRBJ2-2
TGTGCCAGCAGCGTAGAGAATCGCGGAAACACCGGGGAGCTGTTTTTT
CASSVENRGNTGELFF
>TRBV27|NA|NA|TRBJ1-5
TGTGCCAGCAGACCAAGATGGGGGGGCGCGGAACAGCCCCAGCATTTT
CASRPRWGGAEQPQHF
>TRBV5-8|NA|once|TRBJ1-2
TGTGCCAGCAGCCTCGTTATGGGCTACACCTTC
CASSLVMGYTF
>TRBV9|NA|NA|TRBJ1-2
TGTGCCAGCAGCGTAGAGGCGGAATATGGCTACACCTTC
CASSVEAEYGYTF